The text below deals with one T cell receptor (beta chain). Original processing methods: It was from reference gene primer amplification that nucleated cell counts were estimated. Only in-frame clones appear in the TCRdb table, and some are missing; sequencing was by immunoSEQ multiplex PCR. That table is the source of V, J and clone size, and D and trimming were worked out from the DNA. The table has approximately 330,000 clones, roughly 88% seen once. This specimen belongs to a study of blood T cell repertoires in COVID-19. CDR1 and CDR2 (germline): SGHRS, YFSETQ. With 1 base removed from V and 7 bases from J, the gap between germline ends came to 11 bases. The CDR3 is made up of 13 amino acids.

Sequenced: peripheral blood. The clonotype was recovered from a woman in her fifties or sixties with active or convalescent COVID-19. The J gene is TRBJ1-2, the V gene TRBV5-1; possible D gene TRBD1, 5 bases. The CDR3 coding sequence is TGCGCCAGCAGCTTGAGGGGTGACGCTGGCTACACCTTC. It translates to CASSLRGDAGYTF.